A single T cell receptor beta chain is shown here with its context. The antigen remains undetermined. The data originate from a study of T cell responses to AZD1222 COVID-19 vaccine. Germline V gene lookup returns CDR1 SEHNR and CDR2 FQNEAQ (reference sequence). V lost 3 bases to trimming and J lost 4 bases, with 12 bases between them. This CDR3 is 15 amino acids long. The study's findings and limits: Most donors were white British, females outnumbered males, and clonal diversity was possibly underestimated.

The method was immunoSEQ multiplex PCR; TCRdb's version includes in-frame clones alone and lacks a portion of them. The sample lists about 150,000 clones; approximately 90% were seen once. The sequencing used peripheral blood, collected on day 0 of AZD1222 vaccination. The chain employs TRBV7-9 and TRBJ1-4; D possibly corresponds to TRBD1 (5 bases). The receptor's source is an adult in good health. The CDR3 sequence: CASSFGAGSNEKLFF. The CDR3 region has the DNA TGTGCCAGCAGCTTCGGTGCAGGGAGTAATGAAAAACTGTTTTTT.